One and the same sample provided the 15 T cell receptor beta chains below, sequenced in a study of beta chain features in type 1 diabetes. Study conclusions and caveats: Shorter TCRB CDR3s, moderately but significantly so, were found in Type 1 diabetes patients in all four CD4+ subsets.

Every bit of the isolated RNA underwent reverse transcription, so sequencing read expressed TCRB transcripts. Profiled with immunoSEQ multiplex PCR; TCRdb holds only in-frame clones, not every one. Among roughly 340,000 clones listed, over 10% were seen once. No antigens are known for them. The sequenced material came from naive CD4+ T cells from blood. The receptors were gathered from a young woman with type 1 diabetes.

This clone was found a few times. The chain links TRBV19 to TRBJ2-3, with 9 bases that match TRBD1. The CDR3 loop spans 15 amino acids. J was trimmed by 4 bases and V by 3 bases; bases with no gene match: 5. CDR1 and CDR2 (germline): LNHDA, SQIVND (reference sequence). In DNA form, the CDR3 reads TGTGCCAGTAGTATGGGACAGGGCTGGGCAGATACGCAGTATTTT. Translating it yields CASSMGQGWADTQYF.

The V and J genes are TRBV5-1 and TRBJ1-2; TRBD1 matches 7 bases. The ends lost 4 bases at V and 8 bases at J; junction bases unmatched: 8. Germline values: CDR1 SGHRS, CDR2 YFSETQ. The CDR3 spans 13 residues. The CDR3 is CASSVGTVSGYTF. CDR3 bases: TGCGCCAGCAGCGTGGGGACAGTGTCGGGCTACACCTTC.

The rearrangement uses TRBV4-2 and TRBJ1-1, with 7 bases lining up with TRBD1. Germline CDR1 reads LGHNA; CDR2 reads YNFKEQ. The CDR3 is 17 amino acids. The trim removed 4 bases at V and 1 base at J, leaving 12 bases unmatched. The CDR3 reads CASSPEGTAFSNTEAFF. The CDR3 bases are TGTGCCAGCAGCCCCGAGGGGACAGCCTTTTCGAACACTGAAGCTTTCTTT.

The V call is TRBV7-3, the J call TRBJ2-7; 9 bases line up with TRBD1. Germline V gene data show CDR1 as SGHTA and CDR2 as FQGTGA. CDR3 length: 13 amino acids. V lost 11 bases to trimming and J lost 6 bases; unmatched junction nucleotides: 11. CDR3 bases: TGTGCCTCTGGACAGGGGCCTTACGGCGAGCAGTACTTC. This encodes CASGQGPYGEQYF.

This clone turned up a few times. The gene calls are TRBV29-1 and TRBJ1-2, with 7 bases that match TRBD1. J gave up 6 bases and V 6 bases, and 13 bases lay outside the gene matches. From germline, CDR1 is SQVTM and CDR2 ANQGSEA. This CDR3 is 14 amino acids long. In DNA, the CDR3 is TGCAGCGTAGACAGAGGAGGGGGCGCGGATGGCTACACCTTC. As protein: CSVDRGGGADGYTF.

Comment on this clone: This same CDR3 is encoded by further DNA sequences in the sample. V usage is TRBV7-9 and J usage is TRBJ2-3, with D uncertain. Germline V gene data show CDR1 as SEHNR and CDR2 as FQNEAQ (reference sequence). With 5 bases removed from V and 2 bases from J, the gap between germline ends came to 2 bases. CDR3 length: 11 amino acids. The CDR3 DNA reads as TGTGCCAGCAGCCACACAGATACGCAGTATTTT. Its protein product is CASSHTDTQYF.

The chain links TRBV29-1 to TRBJ2-4; 11 bases agree with TRBD2. The CDR3 runs to 17 residues. Trimming cost V 7 bases and J 1 base; bases outside gene matches: 12. Germline V gives CDR1 SQVTM, CDR2 ANQGSEA. CDR3 bases: TGCAGCGCCTCGACTAGCGGGAAATCTATGGCCAAAAACATTCAGTACTTC. Its translation: CSASTSGKSMAKNIQYF.

Only a few counts were recorded for this clone. This rearrangement joins TRBV29-1 to TRBJ2-3; 9 bases are a match to TRBD2. Germline V gives CDR1 SQVTM, CDR2 ANQGSEA. The ends lost 6 bases at V and 2 bases at J; junction bases unmatched: 3. This CDR3 has 13 amino acids. The CDR3 nucleotides are TGCAGCGTGCGGGGGGGCTTCACAGATACGCAGTATTTT. This translates into CSVRGGFTDTQYF.

V is TRBV4-3 and J is TRBJ2-5, with 8 bases identical to TRBD1. The CDR3 length is 17 residues. Germline values: CDR1 LGHNA, CDR2 YSLEER. The ends lost 0 bases at V and 1 base at J; junction bases unmatched: 7. This chain's CDR3 is CASSQDLLRGRQETQYF. The CDR3 region has the DNA TGCGCCAGCAGCCAAGATCTCCTCAGGGGGCGCCAAGAGACCCAGTACTTC.

The chain combines TRBV9 with TRBJ2-5, with D possibly being TRBD1 (6 bases). Germline V lookup: CDR1 SGDLS, CDR2 YYNGEE. Between the trimmed V and J ends, which lost 5 bases and 4 bases, there was a span of 9 bases. The CDR3 is 12 amino acids. In DNA form, the CDR3 reads TGTGCCAGCAGGGGGGCGGGAGAGACCCAGTACTTC. Amino acids: CASRGAGETQYF.

In this sample, this clone turned up a few times. The chain is built from TRBV11-2 and TRBJ2-1; possibly TRBD1 for D (7 bases). Germline values: CDR1 SGHAT, CDR2 FQNNGV. V was pared by 3 bases and J by 16 bases, with 13 bases between. The CDR3 length is 11 residues. In DNA form, the CDR3 reads TGTGCCAGCAGCTTCGACAGGGACTCTTTCTTC. This gives the protein CASSFDRDSFF.

This clone turned up a few times. V usage is TRBV14 and J usage is TRBJ2-7; D may be TRBD2 (6 bases). Germline-derived CDR1 and CDR2 are SGHDN and FVKESK. V was pared by 1 base and J by 4 bases, with 14 bases between. This CDR3 has 15 residues. The CDR3: CASSQAWSGLYEQYF. Written as DNA, the CDR3 is TGTGCCAGCAGCCAAGCTTGGAGCGGGCTTTACGAGCAGTACTTC.

The rearrangement uses TRBV29-1 and TRBJ2-3; 10 nucleotides match TRBD1. This CDR3 comprises 16 residues. Looked up from germline, CDR1 is SQVTM and CDR2 is ANQGSEA. The CDR3 region has the DNA TGCAAGGGGGGACAGGGGACCGTGTGGGGCACAGATACGCAGTATTTT. Encoded protein: CKGGQGTVWGTDTQYF.

This clone was observed a handful of times. The CDR3 here is CASRPERIGEGYTF. CDR3 DNA: TGTGCCAGTAGACCCGAGAGGATTGGTGAAGGCTACACCTTC. This sequence joins TRBV19 and TRBJ1-2; D uncertain. CDR1 is LNHDA and CDR2 is SQIVND in the germline V gene (reference sequence). The CDR3 contains 14 residues. The V gene lost 6 bases and the J gene lost 8 bases, with 19 bases spanning the gap.

This clone was detected only a few times. The chain has TRBV19 and TRBJ1-5, with D possibly TRBD1 on 5 matching bases. Trimming left V 4 bases short and J 4 bases short, with 14 bases between. This CDR3 contains 15 residues. Per germline, CDR1 LNHDA and CDR2 SQIVND (reference sequence). The CDR3 DNA follows: TGTGCCAGTAGTACGGTATGGGGGGGAAATCAGCCCCAGCATTTT. It is translated as CASSTVWGGNQPQHF. Supplemented by reference TRBV19 and TRBJ1-5, the full variable domain reads DGGITQSPKYLFRKEGQNVTLSCEQNLNHDAMYWYRQDPGQGLRLIYYSQIVNDFQKGDIAEGYSVSREKKESFPLTVTSAQKNPTAFYLCASSTVWGGNQPQHFGDGTRLSIL.